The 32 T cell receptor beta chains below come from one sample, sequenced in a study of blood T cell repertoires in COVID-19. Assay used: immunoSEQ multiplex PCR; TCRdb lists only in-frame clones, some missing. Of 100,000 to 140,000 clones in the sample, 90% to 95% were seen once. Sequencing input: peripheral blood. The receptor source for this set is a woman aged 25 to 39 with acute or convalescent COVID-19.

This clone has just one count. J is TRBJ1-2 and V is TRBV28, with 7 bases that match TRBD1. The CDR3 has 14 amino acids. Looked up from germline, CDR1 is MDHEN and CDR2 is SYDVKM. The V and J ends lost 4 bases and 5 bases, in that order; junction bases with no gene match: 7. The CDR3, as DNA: TGTGCCAGCAGTTCTATAGGGGGCTTATATGGCTACACCTTC. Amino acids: CASSSIGGLYGYTF.

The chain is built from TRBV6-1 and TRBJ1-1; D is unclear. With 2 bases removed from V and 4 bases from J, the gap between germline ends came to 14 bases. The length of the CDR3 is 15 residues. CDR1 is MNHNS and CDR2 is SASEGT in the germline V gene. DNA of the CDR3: TGTGCCAGCAGTGAATACCGAGCTCTTGGCACTGAAGCTTTCTTT. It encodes CASSEYRALGTEAFF.

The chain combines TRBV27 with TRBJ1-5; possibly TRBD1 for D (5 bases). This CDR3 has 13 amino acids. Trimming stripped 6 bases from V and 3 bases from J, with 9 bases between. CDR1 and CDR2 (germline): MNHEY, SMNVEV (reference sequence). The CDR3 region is CASRAGFNQPQHF. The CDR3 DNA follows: TGTGCCAGCAGGGCAGGGTTCAATCAGCCCCAGCATTTT.

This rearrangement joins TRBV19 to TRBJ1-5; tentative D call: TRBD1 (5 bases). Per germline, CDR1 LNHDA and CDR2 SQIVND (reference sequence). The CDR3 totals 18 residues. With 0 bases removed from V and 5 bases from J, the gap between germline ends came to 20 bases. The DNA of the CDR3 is TGTGCCAGTAGTATAGATCAGAGTCGCAGGGTCGAGGATCAGCCCCAGCATTTT. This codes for CASSIDQSRRVEDQPQHF.

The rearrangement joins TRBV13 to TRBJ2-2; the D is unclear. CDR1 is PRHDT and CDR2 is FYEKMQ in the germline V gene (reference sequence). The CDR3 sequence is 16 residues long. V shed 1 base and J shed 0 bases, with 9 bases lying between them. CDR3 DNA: TGTGCCAGCAGCTTAGTACGACTCGCGAACACCGGGGAGCTGTTTTTT. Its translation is CASSLVRLANTGELFF.

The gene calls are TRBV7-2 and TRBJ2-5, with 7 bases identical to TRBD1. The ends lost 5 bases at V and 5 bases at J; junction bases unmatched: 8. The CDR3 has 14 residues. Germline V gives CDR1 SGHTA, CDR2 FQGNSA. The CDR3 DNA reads TGTGCCAGCAGCCCTCACGACAGGGTGGAGACCCAGTACTTC. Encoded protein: CASSPHDRVETQYF.

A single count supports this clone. CDR3 amino acids: CASSLNSNQPQHF. Written as DNA, the CDR3 is TGTGCCAGCAGTCTAAACAGCAATCAGCCCCAGCATTTT. This sequence joins TRBV6-2 or TRBV6-3 and TRBJ1-5; no firm D call. Germline V lookup: CDR1 MNHEY, CDR2 SVGEGT. Trimming shortened V by 5 bases and J by 1 base, and 6 bases separated the two germline ends. CDR3 size: 13 residues.

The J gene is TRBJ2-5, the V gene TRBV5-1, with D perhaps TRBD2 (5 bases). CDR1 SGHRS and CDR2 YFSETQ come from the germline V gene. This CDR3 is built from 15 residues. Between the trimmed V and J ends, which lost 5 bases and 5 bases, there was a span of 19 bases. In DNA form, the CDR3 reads TGCGCCAGCAGTTTCCAAGGGAGTTTAAGGGAGACCCAGTACTTC. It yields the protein CASSFQGSLRETQYF.

The CDR3 nucleotides read TGTGCCAGTACCCCGACGTCGGGACAGGGGAACTATGGCTACACCTTC. Translated: CASTPTSGQGNYGYTF. The chain is built from TRBV19 and TRBJ1-2, with 10 bases that match TRBD1. Germline V gene sequence: CDR1 LNHDA, CDR2 SQIVND (reference sequence). This CDR3 region has 16 residues. V shed 7 bases, J shed 2 bases, and the junction held 10 bases outside the gene matches.

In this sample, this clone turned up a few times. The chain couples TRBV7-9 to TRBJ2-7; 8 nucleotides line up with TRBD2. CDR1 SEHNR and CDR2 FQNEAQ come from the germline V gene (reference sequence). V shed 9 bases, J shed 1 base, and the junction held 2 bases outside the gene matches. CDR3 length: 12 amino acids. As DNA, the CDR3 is TGTGCCAGTGGCGGGAGGTCCTACGAGCAGTACTTC. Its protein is CASGGRSYEQYF.

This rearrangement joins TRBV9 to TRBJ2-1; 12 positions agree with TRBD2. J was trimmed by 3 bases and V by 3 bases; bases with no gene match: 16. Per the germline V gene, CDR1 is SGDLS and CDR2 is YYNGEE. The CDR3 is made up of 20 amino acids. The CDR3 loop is CASSAPGLAGYLGHYNEQFF. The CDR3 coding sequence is TGTGCCAGCAGCGCTCCCGGACTAGCGGGATATTTAGGGCACTACAATGAGCAGTTCTTC.

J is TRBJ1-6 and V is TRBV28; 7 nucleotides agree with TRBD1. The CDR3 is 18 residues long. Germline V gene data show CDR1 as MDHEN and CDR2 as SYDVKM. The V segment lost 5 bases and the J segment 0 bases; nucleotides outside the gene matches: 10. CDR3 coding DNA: TGTGCCAGCAGTCTGCCGGGACAGCCCAACTCCTATAATTCACCCCTCCACTTT. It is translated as CASSLPGQPNSYNSPLHF.

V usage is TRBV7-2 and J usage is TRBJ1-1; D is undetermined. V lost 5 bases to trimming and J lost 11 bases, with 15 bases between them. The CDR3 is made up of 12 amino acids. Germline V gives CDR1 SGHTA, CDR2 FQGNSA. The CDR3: CASSTRGVWAFF. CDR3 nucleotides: TGTGCCAGCAGCACTCGAGGAGTATGGGCTTTCTTT.

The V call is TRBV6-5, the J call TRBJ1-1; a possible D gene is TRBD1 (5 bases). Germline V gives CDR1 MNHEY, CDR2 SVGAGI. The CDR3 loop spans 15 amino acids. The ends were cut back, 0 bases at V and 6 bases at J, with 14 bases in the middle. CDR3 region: CASSYSGPQDPEAFF. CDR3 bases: TGTGCCAGCAGTTACTCGGGGCCCCAGGACCCTGAAGCTTTCTTT.

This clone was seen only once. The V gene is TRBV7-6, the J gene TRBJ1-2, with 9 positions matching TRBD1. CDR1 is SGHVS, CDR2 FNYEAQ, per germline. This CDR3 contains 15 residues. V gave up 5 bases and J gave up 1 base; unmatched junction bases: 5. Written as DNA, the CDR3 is TGTGCCAGCAGCCCTAGACAGGGGGATAACTATGGCTACACCTTC. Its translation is CASSPRQGDNYGYTF.

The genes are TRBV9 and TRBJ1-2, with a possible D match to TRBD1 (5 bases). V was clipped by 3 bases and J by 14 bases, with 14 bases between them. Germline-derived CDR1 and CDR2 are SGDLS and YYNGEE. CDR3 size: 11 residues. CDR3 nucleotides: TGTGCCAGCAGCGGCTCGACGGGGGTAACCTTC. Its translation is CASSGSTGVTF.

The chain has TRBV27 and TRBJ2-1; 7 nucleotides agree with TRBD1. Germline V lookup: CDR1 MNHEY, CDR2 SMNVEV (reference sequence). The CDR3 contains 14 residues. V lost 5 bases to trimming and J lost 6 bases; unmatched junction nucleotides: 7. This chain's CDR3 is CASSITGVPNEQFF. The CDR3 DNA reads TGTGCCAGCAGTATAACAGGGGTCCCCAATGAGCAGTTCTTC.

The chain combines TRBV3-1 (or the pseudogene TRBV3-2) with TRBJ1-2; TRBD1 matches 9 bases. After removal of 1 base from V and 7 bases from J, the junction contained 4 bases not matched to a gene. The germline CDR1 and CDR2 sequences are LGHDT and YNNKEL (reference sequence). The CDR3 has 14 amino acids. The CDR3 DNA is TGTGCCAGCAGCCAAGGGACAGGGGTGGGTGGCTACACCTTC. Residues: CASSQGTGVGGYTF.

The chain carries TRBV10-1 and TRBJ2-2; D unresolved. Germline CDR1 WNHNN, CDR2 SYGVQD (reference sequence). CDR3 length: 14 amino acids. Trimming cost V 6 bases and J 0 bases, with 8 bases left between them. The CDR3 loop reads CASSRSPNTGELFF. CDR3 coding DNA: TGCGCCAGCAGCAGGTCACCGAACACCGGGGAGCTGTTTTTT.

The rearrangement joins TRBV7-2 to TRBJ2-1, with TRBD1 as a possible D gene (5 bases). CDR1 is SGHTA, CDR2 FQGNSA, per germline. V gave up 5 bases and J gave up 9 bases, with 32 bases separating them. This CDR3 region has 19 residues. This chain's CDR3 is CASSIKGRATASILLEQFF. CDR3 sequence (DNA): TGTGCCAGCAGCATCAAGGGTCGAGCGACAGCAAGCATTCTTCTTGAGCAGTTCTTC.

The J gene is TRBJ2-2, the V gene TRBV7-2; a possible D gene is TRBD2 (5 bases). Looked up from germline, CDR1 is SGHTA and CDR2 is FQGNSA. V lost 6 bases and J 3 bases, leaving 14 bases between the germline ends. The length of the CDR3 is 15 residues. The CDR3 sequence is CASSYSSVDTGELFF. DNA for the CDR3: TGTGCCAGCAGTTACAGTAGCGTCGACACCGGGGAGCTGTTTTTT.

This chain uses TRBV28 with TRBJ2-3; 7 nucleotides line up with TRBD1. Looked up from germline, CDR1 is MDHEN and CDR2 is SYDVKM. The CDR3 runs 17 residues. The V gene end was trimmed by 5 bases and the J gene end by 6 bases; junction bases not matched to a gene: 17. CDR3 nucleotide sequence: TGTGCCAGCAGTCCCCCTCGACAGGGCCGTTTTCTGGATACGCAGTATTTT. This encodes CASSPPRQGRFLDTQYF.

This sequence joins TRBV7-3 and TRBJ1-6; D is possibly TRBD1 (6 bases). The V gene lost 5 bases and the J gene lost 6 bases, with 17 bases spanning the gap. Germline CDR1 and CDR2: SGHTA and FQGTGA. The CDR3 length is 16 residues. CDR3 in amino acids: CASSLGITGTNSPLHF. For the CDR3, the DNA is TGTGCCAGCAGCCTAGGGATCACAGGGACTAATTCACCCCTCCACTTT.

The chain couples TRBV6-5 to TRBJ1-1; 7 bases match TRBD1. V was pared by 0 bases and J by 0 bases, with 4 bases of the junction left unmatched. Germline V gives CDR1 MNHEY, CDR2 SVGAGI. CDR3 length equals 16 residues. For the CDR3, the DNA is TGTGCCAGCAGTTACTCGGGACAGCTAATGAACACTGAAGCTTTCTTT. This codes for CASSYSGQLMNTEAFF.

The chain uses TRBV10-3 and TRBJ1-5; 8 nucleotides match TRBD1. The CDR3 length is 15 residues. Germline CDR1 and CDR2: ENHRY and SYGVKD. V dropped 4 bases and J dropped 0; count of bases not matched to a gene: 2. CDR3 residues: CAISGTGSSNQPQHF. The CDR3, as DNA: TGTGCCATCAGTGGGACAGGGAGTAGCAATCAGCCCCAGCATTTT.

For the CDR3, the DNA is TGCGCCAGCAGCCAAGACCGGACAGGGGTCGGCGGCTACACCTTC. Amino acid sequence: CASSQDRTGVGGYTF. The V and J genes are TRBV4-3 and TRBJ1-2; 9 bases agree with TRBD1. Losses at the gene ends were 0 bases for V and 8 bases for J; bases not matched to a gene: 7. The CDR3 is made up of 15 amino acids. The germline CDR1 and CDR2 sequences are LGHNA and YSLEER.

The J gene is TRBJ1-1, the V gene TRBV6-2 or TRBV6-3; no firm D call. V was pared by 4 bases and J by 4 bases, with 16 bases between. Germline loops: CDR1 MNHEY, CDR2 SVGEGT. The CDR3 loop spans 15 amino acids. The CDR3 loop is CASSSRSIGGTEAFF. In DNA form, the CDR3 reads TGTGCCAGCAGTTCCAGAAGCATTGGAGGCACTGAAGCTTTCTTT.

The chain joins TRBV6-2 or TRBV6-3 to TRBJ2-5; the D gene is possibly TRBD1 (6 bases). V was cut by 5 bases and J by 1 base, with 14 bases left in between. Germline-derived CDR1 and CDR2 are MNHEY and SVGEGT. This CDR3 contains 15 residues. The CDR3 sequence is CASSGTRASQETQYF. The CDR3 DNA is TGTGCCAGCAGTGGGACACGAGCGAGCCAAGAGACCCAGTACTTC.

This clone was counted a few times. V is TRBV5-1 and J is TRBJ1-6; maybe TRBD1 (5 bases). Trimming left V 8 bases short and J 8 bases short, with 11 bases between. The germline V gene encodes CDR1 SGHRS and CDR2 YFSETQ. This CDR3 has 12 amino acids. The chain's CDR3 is CASLIGDSPLHF. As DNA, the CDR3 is TGCGCCAGTTTAATAGGGGATTCACCCCTCCACTTT.

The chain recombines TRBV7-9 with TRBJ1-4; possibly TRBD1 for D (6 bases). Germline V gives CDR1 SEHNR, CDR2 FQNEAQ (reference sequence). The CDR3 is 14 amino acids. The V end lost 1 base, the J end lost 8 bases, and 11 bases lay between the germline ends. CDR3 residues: CASSLENRVEKLFF. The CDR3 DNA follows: TGTGCCAGCAGCTTAGAAAACAGGGTGGAAAAACTGTTTTTT.

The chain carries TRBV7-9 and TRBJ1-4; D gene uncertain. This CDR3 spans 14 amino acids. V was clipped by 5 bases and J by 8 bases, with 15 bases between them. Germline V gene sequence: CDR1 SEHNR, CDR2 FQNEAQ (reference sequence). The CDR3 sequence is CASSPIVPGEKLFF. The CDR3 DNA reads TGTGCCAGCAGCCCAATAGTTCCGGGAGAAAAACTGTTTTTT. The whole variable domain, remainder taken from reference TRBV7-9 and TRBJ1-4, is DTGVSQNPRHKITKRGQNVTFRCDPISEHNRLYWYRQTLGQGPEFLTYFQNEAQLEKSRLLSDRFSAERPKGSFSTLEIQRTEQGDSAMYLCASSPIVPGEKLFFGSGTQLSVL.

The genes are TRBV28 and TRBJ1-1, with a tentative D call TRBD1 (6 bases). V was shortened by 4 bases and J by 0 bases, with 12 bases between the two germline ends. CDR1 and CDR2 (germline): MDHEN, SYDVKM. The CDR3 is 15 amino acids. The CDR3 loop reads CASSSNAGVNTEAFF. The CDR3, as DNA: TGTGCCAGCAGTTCGAACGCAGGGGTGAACACTGAAGCTTTCTTT.